The T cell receptor beta chain described here comes from a study of T cells in Graves' hyperthyroidism and ophthalmopathy (dated by TCRdb to the late 2010s). About the full investigation: Peripheral blood samples were taken at initial diagnosis, before any treatment was given. Prospective prediction of ophthalmopathy was tested in an independent validation cohort of fewer than 20 hyperthyroidism patients and 15 to 17 patients who later progressed to ophthalmopathy. To identify distinguishing TCR V-J signatures, a discovery cohort of around 100 patients was used, comprising 40 to 45 with Graves' ophthalmopathy and about 59 with stable Graves' hyperthyroidism. After sampling, hyperthyroidism patients received methimazole starting at 30 mg daily, and ophthalmopathy patients received high-dose intravenous methylprednisolone. The approximately 90 discovery patients were divided at random into training and test sets in a 7:3 ratio. In addition, the study compared T-cell repertoires in thyroid tissue and in blood from about 6 Graves' hyperthyroidism patients. The paper describes TCR Vbeta CDR3 sequencing of 120 to 150 peripheral blood samples, made up of about 40 ophthalmopathy patients, around 78 hyperthyroidism patients and 17 progressor patients. General findings and caveats noted by the study authors: No statistical method was used to fix the sample size in advance, and group allocation was not hidden from the investigators. In validation, the model predicted progression to ophthalmopathy with approximately 69% sensitivity and roughly 75% specificity, a median of roughly seven months before onset. A 13 V-J signature model separated ophthalmopathy from stable hyperthyroidism, with about 88% sensitivity and roughly 84% specificity in cross-validation and 80%/75% in testing. Most expanded thyroid clonotypes (frequency above 0.001) were also detected in blood, suggesting blood repertoires may reflect thyroid immune responses.

This clonotype occurred many times. Its antigen remains unidentified. No much larger clone is present one base from it, and per-base qualities are unavailable. TCR beta CDR3 regions were amplified from RNA transcripts. The TCR CDR3 was subjected to a first round of RT-PCR using the HTBI primer set and the Qiagen OneStep RT-PCR kit. The libraries were constructed in a second round of multiplex PCR and then size-selected and purified. The libraries were sequenced on an Illumina HiSeq2000 using paired-end 100 bp reads. In the paper's pipeline: Raw data were processed with SOAPnuke, discarding reads with adapters, uncalled bases, mean Phred below 15, or no exact constant-primer or identifier match. High-quality paired reads were merged with COPE v1.2.5, and unique nucleotide sequences were defined as clonotypes. Clonotypes were aligned to IMGT TRBV, TRBD and TRBJ reference segments using MiTCR v1.1. The analysis included only V-J combinations with a frequency above 0.0001, which together covered 99% to 99.2% of the repertoires. The TCS score was defined as F50 (clonal expansion) divided by E x V (chaos), with BLOSUM62-based TCRdist calculated between CDR3 peptides within each V-J. Welch's t-statistics and random forest reduced just over 500 V-J features to 13, which were used in a naive Bayes classifier (R e1071). Thyroid-blood repertoire similarity was quantified with the Morisita-Horn index. TCRdb reanalyzed the raw reads on its own, using fastp at Q25 for trimming and MiXCR for clone calling, and kept in-frame beta chains. Under each unique CDR3 protein, matching rows form one entry showing the most common genes and DNA. The V and J calls come from TCRdb's annotation, not from the publication. The sample table contains 750,000 to 900,000 distinct CDR3 sequences; only one count was recorded for over 35% of them. The leading ten clones occupy 8% to 9% of the sample.

Stable Graves' hyperthyroidism was defined as the absence of progression to ophthalmopathy over 18 months of follow-up. Hyperthyroidism patients were newly diagnosed, with disease duration under 2 months, and aged 18 to 65 years. Any patient with an uncontrolled infection, another autoimmune disease, pregnancy or lactation was excluded. Diagnoses relied on clinical symptoms, serum thyroxine and TRAb, thyroid ultrasound and orbital computed tomography. PBMCs were isolated from about 9.2 ml of fresh peripheral blood by Ficoll-Paque density gradient centrifugation. Total RNA was extracted with Trizol reagent, and quality was checked on an Agilent 2100 Bioanalyzer. This TCR came from a man aged 18 to 30 with Graves' hyperthyroidism. The sequencing sample was made of blood.

The CDR3: CASSEEQASNQPQHF. The base sequence is TGTGCCAGCAGTGAAGAACAGGCTAGCAATCAGCCCCAGCATTTT. Here the chain combines TRBV2 and TRBJ1-5; TRBD1 is a weak D gene call, 5 bases matching. Including the terminal cysteine and phenylalanine, the CDR3 comprises 15 residues. Only the CDR3 region is kept as DNA, spanning 45 bases read in frame from base 1. V lost 1 base and J lost 0 bases; the stretch between them is 7 bases long. As encoded in the germline V gene, CDR1 is SNHLY while CDR2 is FYNNEI.